This entry concerns a single T cell receptor beta chain. Antigen unknown. The RNA input was roughly 0.5 to 1 ug, and it was reverse transcribed with random hexamers. By means of immunoSEQ multiplex PCR, TCR beta CDR3 spanning 54 Vbeta and 13 Jbeta underwent amplification. A single record per CDR3 protein comes from TCRdb applying MiXCR to the immunoSEQ multiplex PCR reads. Of a few hundred thousand distinct CDR3 sequences listed, about 94% were seen once; the top ten hold 0.15% to 0.2%. This record comes from a study of CD8 T cells in Susac syndrome. Study-level findings and limits: Clonal expansion did not appear in Susac syndrome CD4+ T cell repertoires.

Deletions cut 4 bases from V and 0 bases from J, with 13 bases between. CDR1 is SGHKS, CDR2 YYEKEE, per germline (reference sequence). The CDR3 contains 15 residues. The material sequenced was CD4+ T cells from PBMCs. V gene TRBV5-5 combines with J gene TRBJ1-2; D perhaps matches TRBD1 (5 bases). This receptor was obtained from a human donor with Susac syndrome. The CDR3 sequence: CASSPATASNYGYTF. The CDR3 region has the DNA TGTGCCAGCAGCCCGGCGACAGCTTCTAACTATGGCTACACCTTC.